What follows is one T cell receptor beta chain and its context. Its antigen is unknown. It was by quantitative 5'-RACE with molecular barcodes that TCR beta libraries were made. MiXCR, applied by TCRdb to the 5' RACE reads, yields one record per CDR3 protein. The table shows 230,000 or so distinct CDR3 sequences, with under 20% occurring only once. This entry comes from a study of CD8 T cells in ankylosing spondylitis. Study-wide points: One TCR beta motif, made up of about 8 highly homologous variants, appeared characteristic of ankylosing spondylitis blood. Previous work reported some of these motif variants in the synovial fluid and blood of reactive arthritis. Matched synovial fluid from ankylosing spondylitis patients was reported to be enriched for disease-linked clones.

The ends lost 5 bases at V and 3 bases at J; junction bases unmatched: 10. The germline V gene encodes CDR1 PRHDT and CDR2 FYEKMQ (reference sequence). The CDR3 covers 17 residues. The source of this sequence is a male donor with ankylosing spondylitis or in good health (not recorded which). The rearrangement joins TRBV13 to TRBJ2-1, with 10 nucleotides matching TRBD1. Material for sequencing was blood, either unsorted or a sorted T cell fraction (not recorded which). The CDR3 nucleotides read TGTGCCAGCAGCCCTATATCCGGGACAGGGGTCTACAATGAGCAGTTCTTC. Encoded protein: CASSPISGTGVYNEQFF.